The 26 T cell receptor beta chains below all came from one sample that was sequenced in a study of blood T cell repertoires in COVID-19 (dated by TCRdb to 2019 to 2021). Library generation was performed with the immunoSEQ multiplex PCR assay. TCRdb obtained this table from immuneACCESS and retained in-frame rearrangements with V and J assigned. These tables miss some clones; where compared with another copy, unresolved V genes account for less than half of the shortfall, and the remainder is unexplained. This sample has fewer than 25,000 clones in its table, and about 92% of those were observed once. The ten largest make up about 7.5% of the sample. The sample comprised peripheral blood. The source of these receptors is a human donor in a cohort sampled during active COVID-19.

The chain combines TRBV7-8 with TRBJ1-2; D is possibly TRBD1 (5 bases). V was pared by 5 bases and J by 1 base, with 8 bases between. The CDR3 is made up of 13 amino acids. Germline-derived CDR1 and CDR2 are SGHVS and FQNEAQ. CDR3 protein: CASSLGGNYGYTF. The CDR3, as DNA: TGTGCCAGCAGCCTCGGGGGTAACTATGGCTACACCTTC.

In this sample, this clone turned up once. V and J are TRBV10-3 and TRBJ1-6; no firm D call. The CDR3 is 12 residues long. The V gene's germline CDR1 is ENHRY and CDR2 SYGVKD. V was pared by 9 bases and J by 0 bases, with 3 bases between. The CDR3 loop is CAMSSYNSPLHF. The CDR3 DNA follows: TGTGCCATGAGCTCCTATAATTCACCCCTCCACTTT.

The rearrangement links TRBV18 to TRBJ2-5; TRBD2 might be the D (6 bases). The length of the CDR3 is 14 residues. Germline loops: CDR1 KGHSH, CDR2 LQKENI. The ends were cut back, 2 bases at V and 4 bases at J, with 11 bases in the middle. CDR3 in amino acids: CASSPRREGETQYF. DNA of the CDR3: TGTGCCAGCTCACCAAGGAGGGAAGGAGAGACCCAGTACTTC.

The chain combines TRBV2 with TRBJ2-3, with TRBD1 matching 7 bases. The junction had 6 bases not matched to a gene; V was cut back by 8 bases and J by 1 base. Germline values: CDR1 SNHLY, CDR2 FYNNEI. CDR3 length: 14 residues. Here the CDR3 reads CASLQGLGTDTQYF. CDR3 nucleotide sequence: TGTGCCAGCCTACAGGGGTTGGGCACAGATACGCAGTATTTT.

The chain links TRBV5-1 to TRBJ2-7, with 9 bases aligning to TRBD1. The CDR3 has 14 amino acids. Germline-derived CDR1 and CDR2 are SGHRS and YFSETQ. V gave up 0 bases and J gave up 2 bases; unmatched junction bases: 0. The CDR3 reads CASSLGQGAYEQYF. The DNA of the CDR3 is TGCGCCAGCAGCTTGGGACAGGGGGCCTACGAGCAGTACTTC.

V usage is TRBV5-6 and J usage is TRBJ1-2, with 7 positions matching TRBD1. The CDR3 spans 15 residues. Losses at the gene ends were 0 bases for V and 7 bases for J; bases not matched to a gene: 9. CDR1 SGHDT and CDR2 YYEEEE come from the germline V gene. CDR3 residues: CASSLVGGASSGYTF. The DNA for the CDR3 is TGTGCCAGCAGCTTGGTAGGGGGCGCTTCCAGTGGCTACACCTTC.

The rearrangement links TRBV11-2 to TRBJ1-3, with D perhaps matching TRBD1 (5 bases). The V gene's germline CDR1 is SGHAT and CDR2 FQNNGV. This CDR3 spans 16 amino acids. The V gene lost 1 base and the J gene lost 0 bases, with 10 bases spanning the gap. CDR3 bases: TGTGCCAGCAGCTTAGGAGGACACAGCTCTGGAAACACCATATATTTT. Amino acid sequence: CASSLGGHSSGNTIYF.

V and J are TRBV19 and TRBJ2-1; a possible D gene is TRBD1 (6 bases). Germline V lookup: CDR1 LNHDA, CDR2 SQIVND (reference sequence). The CDR3 consists of 14 residues. V lost 4 bases to trimming and J lost 5 bases, with 12 bases between them. The CDR3 bases are TGTGCCAGTAGTAATGGGCAGGGGAACAATGAGCAGTTCTTC. Protein sequence: CASSNGQGNNEQFF.

The chain has TRBV9 and TRBJ1-1; 9 nucleotides line up with TRBD1. Germline values: CDR1 SGDLS, CDR2 YYNGEE. Trimming took 4 bases from V and 4 from J; bases not matched to a gene: 8. The CDR3 is 15 amino acids. As DNA, the CDR3 is TGTGCCAGCAGCCCACCCGGGACAGGGAGCACTGAAGCTTTCTTT. Protein product: CASSPPGTGSTEAFF.

The chain joins TRBV5-8 to TRBJ2-2; 7 positions match TRBD1. CDR3 length: 15 residues. Trimming at V came to 4 bases and at J to 5 bases, leaving 8 bases not matched to a gene. Per the germline V gene, CDR1 is SGHTS and CDR2 is YDEGEE. The CDR3 nucleotides read TGTGCCAGCAGCCCCCTTGGCAGGGGGACCGGGGAGCTGTTTTTT. Protein sequence: CASSPLGRGTGELFF.

Here the CDR3 reads CASSEKRQGAGGNQPQHF. The CDR3 region has the DNA TGTGCCAGCAGTGAAAAGAGACAGGGGGCCGGGGGCAATCAGCCCCAGCATTTT. The rearrangement joins TRBV6-1 to TRBJ1-5, with TRBD1 matching 10 bases. J gave up 2 bases and V 2 bases, and 9 bases lay outside the gene matches. CDR3 length: 18 amino acids. Germline V CDR1 and CDR2: MNHNS, SASEGT.

The chain combines TRBV19 with TRBJ2-7; the match to TRBD2 covers 12 bases. The V gene's germline CDR1 is LNHDA and CDR2 SQIVND (reference sequence). The junction had 7 bases not matched to a gene; V was cut back by 6 bases and J by 7 bases. This CDR3 has 14 residues. CDR3 residues: CASSPGLAGSEQYF. The DNA for the CDR3 is TGTGCCAGTAGCCCAGGACTAGCGGGATCTGAGCAGTACTTC.

The CDR3 loop is CASSSAGNRFSNYGYTF. The CDR3, as DNA: TGTGCCAGCAGTTCCGCCGGGAATAGGTTTTCTAACTATGGCTACACCTTC. The gene calls are TRBV5-4 and TRBJ1-2; the D is unclear. V lost 5 bases and J lost 0, with 20 bases in between. Per germline, CDR1 SGHNT and CDR2 YYREEE (reference sequence). The CDR3 is 17 amino acids.

This rearrangement joins TRBV9 to TRBJ2-1; TRBD1 agrees at 11 bases. J gave up 6 bases and V 3 bases, and 8 bases lay outside the gene matches. Germline CDR1 SGDLS, CDR2 YYNGEE. The length of the CDR3 is 16 residues. The CDR3 is CASSAQGDRGFNEQFF. CDR3 sequence (DNA): TGTGCCAGCAGCGCTCAAGGGGACAGGGGGTTCAATGAGCAGTTCTTC.

The V call is TRBV7-3, the J call TRBJ2-3; a weak D match, TRBD1 (6 bases). Trimming removed 5 bases at V and 0 bases at J, with 15 bases between. Germline V gene lookup returns CDR1 SGHTA and CDR2 FQGTGA. CDR3 length: 16 amino acids. The CDR3 here is CASSPAYRASTDTQYF. The CDR3 coding sequence is TGTGCCAGCAGCCCCGCTTACAGGGCTAGCACAGATACGCAGTATTTT.

The chain is built from TRBV7-9 and TRBJ1-6, with a weak D call TRBD1 (5 bases). The CDR3 consists of 13 residues. Trimming removed 5 bases at V and 8 bases at J, with 10 bases between. Germline CDR1 and CDR2: SEHNR and FQNEAQ (reference sequence). As DNA, the CDR3 is TGTGCCAGCAGCCCACAAGGGGATTCACCCCTCCACTTT. It specifies CASSPQGDSPLHF.

The table lists this clone with a few counts. The chain uses TRBV5-6 and TRBJ2-1, with 9 bases aligning to TRBD2. Germline assignment: CDR1 SGHDT and CDR2 YYEEEE. The J segment lost 4 bases and the V segment lost 3 bases, leaving 5 bases of the junction unmatched. The CDR3 is 15 residues long. The CDR3 protein is CASSSGLAGYNEQFF. In DNA form, the CDR3 reads TGTGCCAGCAGCTCGGGACTAGCTGGATACAATGAGCAGTTCTTC. The full variable domain, with the rest looked up from reference TRBV5-6 and TRBJ2-1, is DAGVTQSPTHLIKTRGQQVTLRCSPKSGHDTVSWYQQALGQGPQFIFQYYEEEERQRGNFPDRFSGHQFPNYSSELNVNALLLGDSALYLCASSSGLAGYNEQFFGPGTRLTVL.

Worth noting for this clone: Within the sample, other DNA sequences also encode this same CDR3. The J gene is TRBJ1-5, the V gene TRBV30; D not resolved. Trimming left V 0 bases short and J 3 bases short, with 6 bases between. The length of the CDR3 is 13 residues. Looked up from germline, CDR1 is GTSNPN and CDR2 is SVGIG (reference sequence). The CDR3 sequence is CAWSVRDNQPQHF. The CDR3 coding sequence is TGTGCCTGGAGTGTACGGGACAATCAGCCCCAGCATTTT. Supplemented by reference TRBV30 and TRBJ1-5, the full variable domain reads SQTIHQWPATLVQPVGSPLSLECTVEGTSNPNLYWYRQAAGRGLQLLFYSVGIGQISSEVPQNLSASRPQDRQFILSSKKLLLSDSGFYLCAWSVRDNQPQHFGDGTRLSIL.

This chain links TRBV3-1 (or the pseudogene TRBV3-2) with TRBJ2-1; D is possibly TRBD2 (5 bases). CDR3 length: 12 amino acids. V lost 4 bases, J lost 7 bases, and 8 bases lay in between. Germline CDR1 is LGHDT and CDR2 is YNNKEL (reference sequence). Here the CDR3 reads CASSRTGNEQFF. The CDR3 nucleotides read TGTGCCAGCAGCCGGACTGGGAATGAGCAGTTCTTC.

The chain combines TRBV5-1 with TRBJ2-3; TRBD2 aligns across 7 bases. Germline loops: CDR1 SGHRS, CDR2 YFSETQ. V shed 0 bases and J 0 bases; nucleotides not matched to a gene: 13. The CDR3 sequence is 19 residues long. Here the CDR3 reads CASSLAASGGPPSTDTQYF. In DNA form, the CDR3 reads TGCGCCAGCAGCTTGGCCGCTAGCGGAGGTCCTCCTAGCACAGATACGCAGTATTTT.

This chain connects TRBV29-1 to TRBJ1-1, with D perhaps TRBD1 (6 bases). This CDR3 contains 12 residues. CDR1 SQVTM and CDR2 ANQGSEA come from the germline V gene. V lost 6 bases, J lost 6 bases, and 14 bases lay in between. CDR3 sequence reads: CSVGIGGSEAFF. CDR3 nucleotide sequence: TGCAGCGTCGGTATAGGGGGATCTGAAGCTTTCTTT.

The chain recombines TRBV18 with TRBJ2-7; a possible D gene is TRBD1 (6 bases). The CDR3 has 14 residues. Looked up from germline, CDR1 is KGHSH and CDR2 is LQKENI. The V and J ends lost 3 bases and 0 bases respectively, with 9 bases between them. CDR3 amino acids: CASSPGDNSYEQYF. The DNA of the CDR3 is TGTGCCAGCTCACCTGGGGACAACTCCTACGAGCAGTACTTC.

The chain joins TRBV30 to TRBJ2-5; 12 nucleotides align to TRBD2. The CDR3 totals 17 residues. Germline V lookup: CDR1 GTSNPN, CDR2 SVGIG (reference sequence). The V gene end was trimmed by 0 bases and the J gene end by 1 base; junction bases not matched to a gene: 6. The CDR3 DNA reads TGTGCCTGGAGTGTACGACGGACTAGCGGGACCCAAGAGACCCAGTACTTC. It yields the protein CAWSVRRTSGTQETQYF.

CDR3 sequence reads: CAWSLATDTQYF. CDR3 DNA: TGTGCCTGGAGTCTAGCGACGGATACGCAGTATTTT. The V call is TRBV30, the J call TRBJ2-3, with a tentative D call TRBD2 (6 bases). Germline V gene lookup returns CDR1 GTSNPN and CDR2 SVGIG (reference sequence). This CDR3 region has 12 residues. Trimming pared 2 bases from V and 6 bases from J, leaving 9 bases between. The full variable domain, with the rest looked up from reference TRBV30 and TRBJ2-3, is SQTIHQWPATLVQPVGSPLSLECTVEGTSNPNLYWYRQAAGRGLQLLFYSVGIGQISSEVPQNLSASRPQDRQFILSSKKLLLSDSGFYLCAWSLATDTQYFGPGTRLTVL.

The rearrangement links TRBV27 to TRBJ1-3; maybe TRBD1 (6 bases). Trimming removed 0 bases at V and 2 bases at J, with 8 bases between. Germline V lookup: CDR1 MNHEY, CDR2 SMNVEV (reference sequence). The CDR3 sequence is 15 residues long. The CDR3 here is CASSLSGGTGNTIYF. The CDR3, as DNA: TGTGCCAGCAGTTTATCAGGGGGTACTGGAAACACCATATATTTT.

The J gene is TRBJ2-7, the V gene TRBV10-3; 11 bases map to TRBD2. Germline values: CDR1 ENHRY, CDR2 SYGVKD. J gave up 4 bases and V 1 base, and 3 bases lay outside the gene matches. This CDR3 has 15 residues. The CDR3, as DNA: TGTGCCATCAGTGAGTTGACTAGCGGGAAATACGAGCAGTACTTC. Translated: CAISELTSGKYEQYF.